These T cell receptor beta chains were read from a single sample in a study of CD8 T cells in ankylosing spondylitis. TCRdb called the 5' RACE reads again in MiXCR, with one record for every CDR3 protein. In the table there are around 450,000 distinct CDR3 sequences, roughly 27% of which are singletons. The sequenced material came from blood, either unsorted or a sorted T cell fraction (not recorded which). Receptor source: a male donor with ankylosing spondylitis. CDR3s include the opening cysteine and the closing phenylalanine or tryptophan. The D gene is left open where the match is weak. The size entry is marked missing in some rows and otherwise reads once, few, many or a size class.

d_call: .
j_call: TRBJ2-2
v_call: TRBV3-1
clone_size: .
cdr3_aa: CASSQGRGSVFF
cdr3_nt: TGTGCCAGCAGCCAGGGAAGGGGATCGGTGTTTTTT

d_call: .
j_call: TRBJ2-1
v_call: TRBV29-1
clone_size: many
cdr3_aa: CSVADSYYNEQFF
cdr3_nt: TGCAGCGTGGCGGACTCATACTACAATGAGCAGTTCTTC

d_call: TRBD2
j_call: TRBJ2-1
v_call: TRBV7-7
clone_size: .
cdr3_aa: CASSPRFSGRASEQFF
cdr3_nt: TGTGCCAGCAGCCCGAGGTTTAGCGGGAGGGCCTCGGAGCAGTTCTTC

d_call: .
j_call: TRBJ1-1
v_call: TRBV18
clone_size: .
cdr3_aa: CASSGTGGNTEAFF
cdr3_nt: TGTGCCAGCTCAGGGACCGGGGGGAACACTGAAGCTTTCTTT

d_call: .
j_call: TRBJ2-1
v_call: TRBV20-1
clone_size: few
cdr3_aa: CSGVWPGTNEQFF
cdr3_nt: TGCAGCGGAGTGTGGCCAGGGACGAATGAGCAGTTCTTC

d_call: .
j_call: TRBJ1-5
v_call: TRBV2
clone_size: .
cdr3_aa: CASSSRTGYPQHF
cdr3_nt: TGTGCCAGCAGTTCACGCACGGGATACCCCCAGCATTTT

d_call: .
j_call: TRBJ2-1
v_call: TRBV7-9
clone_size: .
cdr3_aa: CASSVIGFTNYNEQFF
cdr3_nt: TGTGCCAGCAGCGTGATAGGATTTACCAACTACAATGAGCAGTTCTTC

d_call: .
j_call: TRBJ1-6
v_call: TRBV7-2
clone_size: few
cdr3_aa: CASSFIRGYNSPLHF
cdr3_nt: TGTGCCAGCAGCTTCATTAGGGGGTATAATTCACCCCTCCACTTT

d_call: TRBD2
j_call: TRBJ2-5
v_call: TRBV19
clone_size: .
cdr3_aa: CASSGAGTSGKETQYF
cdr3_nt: TGTGCCAGTAGTGGCGCCGGGACTAGCGGTAAAGAGACCCAGTACTTC

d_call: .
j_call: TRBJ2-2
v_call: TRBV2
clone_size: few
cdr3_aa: CASRLMGGELFF
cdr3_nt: TGTGCCAGCAGACTCATGGGCGGGGAGCTGTTTTTT

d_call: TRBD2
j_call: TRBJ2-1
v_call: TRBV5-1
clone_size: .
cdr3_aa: CASSLGGLAGVRGPEQFF
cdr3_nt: TGCGCCAGCAGCTTGGGGGGACTAGCGGGAGTTAGGGGGCCGGAGCAGTTCTTC

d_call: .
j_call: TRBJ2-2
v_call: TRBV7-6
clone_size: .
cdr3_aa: CASSPLQGTGELFF
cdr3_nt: TGTGCCAGCAGCCCCTTGCAGGGCACCGGGGAGCTGTTTTTT

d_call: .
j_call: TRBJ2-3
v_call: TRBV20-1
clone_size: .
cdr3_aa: CSANWAPPRDTQYF
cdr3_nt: TGCAGTGCTAATTGGGCCCCCCCACGAGATACGCAGTATTTT

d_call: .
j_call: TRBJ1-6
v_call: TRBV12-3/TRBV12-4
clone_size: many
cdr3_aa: CASSESSDSPLHF
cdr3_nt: TGTGCCAGCAGCGAGTCGAGCGATTCACCCCTCCACTTT

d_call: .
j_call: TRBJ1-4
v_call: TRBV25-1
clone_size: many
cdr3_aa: CASSDDWVNEKLFF
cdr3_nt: TGTGCCAGCAGTGATGACTGGGTGAATGAAAAACTGTTTTTT

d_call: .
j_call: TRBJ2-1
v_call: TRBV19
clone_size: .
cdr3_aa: CASSMGGSAHNEQFF
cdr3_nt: TGTGCCAGTAGTATGGGTGGGAGTGCCCACAATGAGCAGTTCTTC

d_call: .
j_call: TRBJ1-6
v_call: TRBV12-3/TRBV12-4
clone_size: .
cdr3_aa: CASSHTGPRDSPLHF
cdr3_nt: TGTGCCAGCAGTCACACAGGTCCTCGGGATTCACCCCTCCACTTT

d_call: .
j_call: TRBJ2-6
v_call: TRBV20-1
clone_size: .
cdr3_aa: CSASSRGTGANVLTF
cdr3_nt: TGCAGTGCTAGCTCCAGGGGAACTGGGGCCAACGTCCTGACTTTC

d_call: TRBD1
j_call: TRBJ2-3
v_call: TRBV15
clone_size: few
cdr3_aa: CATSDRQGDTDTQYF
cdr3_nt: TGTGCCACCAGCGACAGGCAGGGGGACACAGATACGCAGTATTTT

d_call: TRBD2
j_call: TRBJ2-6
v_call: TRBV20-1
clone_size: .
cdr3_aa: CSAVPAGGLDWANVLTF
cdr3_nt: TGCAGTGCCGTCCCAGCGGGAGGGTTAGATTGGGCCAACGTCCTGACTTTC

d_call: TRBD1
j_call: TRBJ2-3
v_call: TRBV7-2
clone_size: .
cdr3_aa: CASSTRQGPRDTQYF
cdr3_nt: TGTGCCAGCAGCACACGACAGGGGCCTAGGGATACGCAGTATTTT

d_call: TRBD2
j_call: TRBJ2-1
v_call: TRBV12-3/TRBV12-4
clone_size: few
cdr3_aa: CASRGLAGLSYNEQFF
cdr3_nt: TGTGCCAGCAGGGGACTAGCGGGACTGTCCTACAATGAGCAGTTCTTC

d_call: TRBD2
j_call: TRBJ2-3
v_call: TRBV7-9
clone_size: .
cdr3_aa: CASSDGLAGDTDTQYF
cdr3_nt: TGTGCCAGCAGCGATGGACTAGCGGGAGACACAGATACGCAGTATTTT

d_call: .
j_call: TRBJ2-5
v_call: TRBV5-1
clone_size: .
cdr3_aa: CASSLAMGETQYF
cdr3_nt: TGCGCCAGCAGCTTGGCCATGGGAGAGACCCAGTACTTC

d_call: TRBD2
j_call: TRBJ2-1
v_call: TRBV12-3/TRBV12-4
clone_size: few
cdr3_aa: CASSLMGRAGEQFF
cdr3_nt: TGTGCCAGCAGCCTTATGGGGAGGGCAGGTGAGCAGTTCTTC

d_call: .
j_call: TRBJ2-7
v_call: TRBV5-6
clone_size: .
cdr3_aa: CASSRDLSYEQYF
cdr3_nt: TGTGCCAGCAGCCGGGACCTCTCCTACGAGCAGTACTTC

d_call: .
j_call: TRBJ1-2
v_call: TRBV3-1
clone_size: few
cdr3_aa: CASSQEGKRNYGYTF
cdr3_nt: TGTGCCAGCAGCCAAGAGGGGAAGAGGAACTATGGCTACACCTTC

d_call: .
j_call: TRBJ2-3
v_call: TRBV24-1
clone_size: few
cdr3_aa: CATSEGITDTQYF
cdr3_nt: TGTGCCACCAGTGAAGGGATCACAGATACGCAGTATTTT

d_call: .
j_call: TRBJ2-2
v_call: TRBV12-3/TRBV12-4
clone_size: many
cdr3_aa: CASSFTGELFF
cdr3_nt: TGTGCCAGCAGTTTCACCGGGGAGCTGTTTTTT

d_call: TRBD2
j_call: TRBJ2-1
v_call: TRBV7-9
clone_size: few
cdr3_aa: CASSLKGASGSIEQFF
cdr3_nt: TGTGCCAGCAGCCTAAAGGGGGCTAGCGGGAGTATTGAGCAGTTCTTC

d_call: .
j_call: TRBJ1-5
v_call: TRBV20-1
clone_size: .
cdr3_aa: CSARDRRTGGQPQHF
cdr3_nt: TGCAGTGCTAGAGATCGGCGGACGGGGGGCCAGCCCCAGCATTTT

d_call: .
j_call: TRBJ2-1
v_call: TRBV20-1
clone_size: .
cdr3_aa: CSAIIGASLYNEQFF
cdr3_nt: TGCAGTGCTATAATCGGGGCCTCCCTCTACAATGAGCAGTTCTTC

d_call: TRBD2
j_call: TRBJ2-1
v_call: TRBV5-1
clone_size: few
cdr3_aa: CASSLGPQAGDNEQFF
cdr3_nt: TGCGCCAGCAGCTTGGGGCCTCAAGCGGGAGACAATGAGCAGTTCTTC

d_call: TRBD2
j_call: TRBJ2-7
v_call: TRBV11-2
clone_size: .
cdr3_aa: CASSLKAGEVYEQYF
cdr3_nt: TGTGCCAGCAGCTTAAAAGCGGGAGAGGTCTACGAGCAGTACTTC

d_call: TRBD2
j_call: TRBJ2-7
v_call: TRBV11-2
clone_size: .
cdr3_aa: CASSAKTSANYEQYF
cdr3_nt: TGTGCCAGCAGCGCCAAGACTAGCGCCAACTACGAGCAGTACTTC

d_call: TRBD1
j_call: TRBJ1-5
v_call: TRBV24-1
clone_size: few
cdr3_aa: CATSDGQGRQPQHF
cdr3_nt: TGTGCCACCAGTGATGGACAGGGAAGGCAGCCCCAGCATTTT

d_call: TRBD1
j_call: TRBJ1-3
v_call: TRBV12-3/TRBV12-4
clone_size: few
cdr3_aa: CASTFDRGGNTIYF
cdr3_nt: TGTGCCAGCACCTTCGACAGGGGCGGAAACACCATATATTTT

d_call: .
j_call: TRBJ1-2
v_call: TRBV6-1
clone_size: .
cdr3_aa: CASTRDQEAGYTF
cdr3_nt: TGTGCCAGCACCAGGGACCAGGAGGCTGGCTACACCTTC

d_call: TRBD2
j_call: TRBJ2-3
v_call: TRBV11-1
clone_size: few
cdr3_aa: CASSTGLAGGPIEDTQYF
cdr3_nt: TGTGCCAGCAGCACAGGTTTGGCGGGAGGGCCTATTGAAGATACGCAGTATTTT

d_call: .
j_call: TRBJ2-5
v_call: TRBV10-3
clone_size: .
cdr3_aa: CAISAGAGETQYF
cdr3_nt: TGTGCCATCAGTGCGGGAGCGGGAGAGACCCAGTACTTC

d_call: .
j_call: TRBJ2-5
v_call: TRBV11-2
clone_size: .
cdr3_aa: CASSLRGVSVETQYF
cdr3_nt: TGTGCCAGCAGCTTAAGGGGCGTTAGCGTGGAGACCCAGTACTTC

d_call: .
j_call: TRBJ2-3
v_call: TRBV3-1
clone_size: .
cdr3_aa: CASSQENSDTQYF
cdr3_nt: TGTGCCAGCAGCCAAGAGAATTCAGATACGCAGTATTTT

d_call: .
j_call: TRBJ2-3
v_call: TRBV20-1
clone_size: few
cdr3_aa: CSARVSGADTQYF
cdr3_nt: TGCAGTGCTAGAGTTTCGGGGGCAGATACGCAGTATTTT

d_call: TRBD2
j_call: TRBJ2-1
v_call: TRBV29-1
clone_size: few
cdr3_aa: CSVDGGEEYYNEQFF
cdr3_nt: TGCAGCGTTGATGGGGGGGAAGAATACTACAATGAGCAGTTCTTC

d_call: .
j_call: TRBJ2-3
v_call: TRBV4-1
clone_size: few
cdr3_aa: CASSQDRGSTDTQYF
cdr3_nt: TGCGCCAGCAGCCAAGATAGGGGTAGCACAGATACGCAGTATTTT

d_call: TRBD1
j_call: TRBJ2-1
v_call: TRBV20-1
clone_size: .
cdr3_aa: CSARDIRDRGADEQFF
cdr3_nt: TGCAGTGCTAGAGACATCCGGGACAGGGGGGCGGATGAGCAGTTCTTC

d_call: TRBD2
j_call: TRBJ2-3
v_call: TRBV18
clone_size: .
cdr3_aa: CASSLSGRADTQYF
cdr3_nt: TGTGCCAGCTCACTTAGCGGGAGAGCAGATACGCAGTATTTT

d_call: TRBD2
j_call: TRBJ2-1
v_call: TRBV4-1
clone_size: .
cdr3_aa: CASSQVRLAVYNEQFF
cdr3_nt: TGCGCCAGCAGCCAAGTCCGGCTAGCGGTCTACAATGAGCAGTTCTTC

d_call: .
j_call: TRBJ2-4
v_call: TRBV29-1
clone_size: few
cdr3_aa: CSVEDGAKNIQYF
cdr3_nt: TGCAGCGTTGAGGATGGAGCCAAAAACATTCAGTACTTC

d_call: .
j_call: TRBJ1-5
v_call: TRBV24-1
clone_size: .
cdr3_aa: CATSDLRGRPLYF
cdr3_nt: TGTGCCACCAGTGATTTGAGGGGACGGCCCTTGTATTTT

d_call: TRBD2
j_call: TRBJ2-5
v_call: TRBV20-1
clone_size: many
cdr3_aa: CSAPGLARETQYF
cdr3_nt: TGCAGTGCGCCGGGACTAGCGCGGGAGACCCAGTACTTC

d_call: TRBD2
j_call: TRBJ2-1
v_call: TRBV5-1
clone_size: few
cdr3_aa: CASSYEAGAYNEQFF
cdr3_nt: TGCGCCAGCAGCTACGAGGCGGGAGCCTACAATGAGCAGTTCTTC

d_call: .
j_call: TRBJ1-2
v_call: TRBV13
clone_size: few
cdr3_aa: CASSRPRVVYGYTF
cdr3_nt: TGTGCCAGCAGCCGGCCCCGGGTGGTCTATGGCTACACCTTC

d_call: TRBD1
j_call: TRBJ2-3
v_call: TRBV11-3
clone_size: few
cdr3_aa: CASSSDRGGRTDTQYF
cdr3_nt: TGTGCCAGCAGCTCCGACAGGGGGGGCCGCACAGATACGCAGTATTTT